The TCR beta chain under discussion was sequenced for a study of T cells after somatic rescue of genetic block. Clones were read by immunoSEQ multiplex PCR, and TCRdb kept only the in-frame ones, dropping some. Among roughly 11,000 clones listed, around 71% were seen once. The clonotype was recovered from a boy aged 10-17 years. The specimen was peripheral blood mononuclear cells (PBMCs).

Written as DNA, the CDR3 is TGCGCCAGCAGCCAAGCCTTCTTTAATGAAAAACTGTTTTTT. This sequence encodes CASSQAFFNEKLFF. V usage is TRBV4-1 and J usage is TRBJ1-4; D gene uncertain. Germline values: CDR1 MGHRA, CDR2 YSYEKL. Trimming left V 1 base short and J 4 bases short, with 7 bases between. CDR3 length: 14 amino acids.